This TCR beta chain appears in the sequencing data of a study of STAT3 mutations in large granular lymphocyte leukemia (dated by TCRdb to the late 2010s). Notes on the research overall: Canonical activating STAT3 mutations were detected in roughly half of the longitudinally sequenced T-LGLL patients. A couple of patients with natural killer LGL leukemia were also sequenced longitudinally as controls within the study. From an initial cohort of approximately 220 LGL patients, 15 to 20 representative T-LGLL cases were chosen for longitudinal sequencing of TCRbeta and STAT3. For each patient, sequencing was performed at an average of around 4 time points, with a range of 2 to 8 samplings. One or more immunosuppressive therapy regimens were given to more than half of T-LGLL patients, and hematologic response was seen in about 40% of the treated patients. To reconstruct clonal hierarchy and dynamics, serial deep sequencing of TCRbeta CDR3 and STAT3 was performed in patients with T-cell large granular lymphocyte leukemia. Results and caveats for the whole study, not just this receptor: Variable intervals between samplings and differing treatment regimens complicated linking therapy response to changes in TCR clonal burden. TCR clonotype switching after therapy was seen in about 30% of the 18 patients, with all newly emerging clones being STAT3 wild type. The burden of the dominant TCR clone was higher than the STAT3 mutant burden in several patients, which suggests that the STAT3 mutation arose secondarily inside a clone that had already expanded. At least one immunodominant TCRbeta clonotype was present in every T-LGLL patient, and multiple immunodominant subclonotypes appeared in about half of the T-LGLL patients. Since codominant clonotypes persisted in some patients, a small but highly pathogenic clone may have gone undetected. Because no samples were available when a clone first appeared, clonal expansion was inferred from samplings taken at other points.

CDR1 and CDR2 are drawn from the germline V gene: KGHSH, LQKENI. From cysteine to phenylalanine, the CDR3 is 16 amino acids long. The read is trimmed to its CDR3 DNA, 48 bases read in frame from base 1. The junction carries 14 bases between V and J, which are trimmed by 1 base and 5 bases respectively. To note about this clone: Its antigen remains unidentified. It has no much larger one-base neighbor in the sample; base qualities were not kept.

The same DNA, extracted from blood mononuclear cells, served for both the TCR sequencing and the STAT3 sequencing. TCRbeta libraries were sequenced on an Illumina MiSeq, and an average of roughly 39,000 productive templates per sample was obtained. Using multiplex PCR amplification, the immunoSEQ assay generated the TCRbeta CDR3 libraries. Turning to the authors' computational methods: Repertoire diversity was calculated as previously defined, with values near 0 taken to indicate extremely monoclonal samples. TCRdb took this table from immuneACCESS and kept in-frame rearrangements with V and J called. Such tables lack part of the clones; where checked against another copy, unresolved V genes explain under half of the gap, and the rest is unexplained. V and J calls and clone size are as listed in that table; D and trimming were resolved from the DNA. The sample table lists tens of thousands of clones, nearly 90% of them with a count of one. 0.43% of the sample goes to the ten largest clones.

In this chain, TRBV18 is recombined with TRBJ2-2; possibly the D gene is TRBD2, per 5 matching bases. Sequenced material: PBMCs. The sequence came from a human donor with T large granular lymphocyte leukemia. Some clones in this sample may be carry-over from other donors' samples. The CDR3 loop reads CASSPRAGDRTGELFF. The DNA is TGTGCCAGCTCACCACGCGCGGGTGATAGGACCGGGGAGCTGTTTTTT.